A single sample is the source of the 14 T cell receptor beta chains below, sequenced in a study of T-cell memory formation after mild COVID-19. TCRdb analysed the 5' RACE reads with MiXCR anew, one entry per CDR3 protein. The sample consists of 450,000 or so distinct CDR3 sequences, about 23% of them appearing once. Source material: PBMCs or a T cell subset sorted from them (not recorded which). Every receptor here comes from an adult woman who had mild COVID-19 (a few samples of this study predate the infection). Cell type and time point are not known.

The chain employs TRBV5-1 and TRBJ2-4; 7 nucleotides line up with TRBD2. The CDR3 is 17 residues long. Germline V gives CDR1 SGHRS, CDR2 YFSETQ. The trim removed 0 bases at V and 1 base at J, leaving 7 bases unmatched. The DNA for the CDR3 is TGCGCCAGCAGCTTGGGAGGACTAGTTGTGGCCAAAAACATTCAGTACTTC. Protein product: CASSLGGLVVAKNIQYF.

The V and J genes are TRBV4-2 and TRBJ2-5; D uncertain. CDR1 LGHNA and CDR2 YNFKEQ come from the germline V gene. The V end lost 0 bases, the J end lost 5 bases, and 10 bases lay between the germline ends. This CDR3 has 14 residues. In DNA form, the CDR3 reads TGTGCCAGCAGCCAAGATCTCTCGGTTGAGACCCAGTACTTC. Its translation: CASSQDLSVETQYF.

Here the CDR3 DNA reads TGCGCCAGCAGCCAAACGGGACAGGGGGTCCGCTACACCTTC. This sequence encodes CASSQTGQGVRYTF. This chain joins TRBV4-1 and TRBJ1-2; 11 bases are shared with TRBD1. Germline CDR1 is MGHRA and CDR2 is YSYEKL. After removal of 2 bases from V and 9 bases from J, the junction contained 5 bases not matched to a gene. The CDR3 consists of 14 residues.

This clonotype was counted a single time. This chain connects TRBV20-1 to TRBJ2-5; D gene ambiguous. The CDR3 consists of 13 residues. Trimming took 2 bases from V and 4 from J, leaving 11 bases between them. CDR1 is DFQATT and CDR2 is SNEGSKA in the germline V gene (reference sequence). The CDR3 sequence: CSARPLGLETQYF. In DNA form, the CDR3 reads TGCAGTGCTAGACCCCTAGGGCTAGAGACCCAGTACTTC.

This clonotype was seen a few times. The chain has TRBV6-2 or TRBV6-3 and TRBJ2-3; 14 positions agree with TRBD2. The germline V gene has CDR1 MNHEY and CDR2 SVGEGT. The CDR3 is 20 amino acids. V was clipped by 5 bases and J by 1 base; unmatched bases: 14. DNA for the CDR3: TGTGCCAGCAGTAAGGGGGGACTAGCGGGAGTTGCGGGGCGCACAGATACGCAGTATTTT. Its protein product is CASSKGGLAGVAGRTDTQYF.

V usage is TRBV5-5 and J usage is TRBJ2-3; D possibly corresponds to TRBD1 (5 bases). Trimming removed 0 bases from V and 5 bases from J, with 13 bases in between. Germline assignment: CDR1 SGHKS and CDR2 YYEKEE (reference sequence). This CDR3 region has 15 residues. CDR3 sequence (DNA): TGTGCCAGCAGCTTGGAGGGGCAGGGTGGAGATACGCAGTATTTT. Its protein is CASSLEGQGGDTQYF.

The V and J genes are TRBV7-2 and TRBJ2-1; 7 positions agree with TRBD2. Germline CDR1 SGHTA, CDR2 FQGNSA. The junction had 4 bases not matched to a gene; V was cut back by 5 bases and J by 0 bases. The CDR3 consists of 15 residues. The CDR3: CASSASSGSYNEQFF. The CDR3 DNA is TGTGCCAGCAGCGCCTCTAGCGGCTCCTACAATGAGCAGTTCTTC.

This clonotype turned up a few times. The V and J genes are TRBV5-1 and TRBJ1-4, with D hard to call. Germline CDR1 reads SGHRS; CDR2 reads YFSETQ. Trimming took off 4 bases at V and 0 bases at J, with 13 bases between the two ends. This CDR3 comprises 16 residues. The CDR3 DNA follows: TGCGCCAGCAGCCCCCGGACCGACGCAACTAATGAAAAACTGTTTTTT. Its translation: CASSPRTDATNEKLFF.

V and J are TRBV7-2 and TRBJ1-6; D gene uncertain. The CDR3 covers 16 residues. V lost 6 bases to trimming and J lost 7 bases, with 19 bases between them. Germline V gene data show CDR1 as SGHTA and CDR2 as FQGNSA. This CDR3 reads CASRSDQRVVNSPLHF. The CDR3 nucleotides are TGTGCCAGCAGGAGCGATCAAAGGGTCGTGAATTCACCCCTCCACTTT. Full variable domain (missing parts from reference TRBV7-2 and TRBJ1-6): GAGVSQSPSNKVTEKGKDVELRCDPISGHTALYWYRQSLGQGLEFLIYFQGNSAPDKSGLPSDRFSAERTGGSVSTLTIQRTQQEDSAVYLCASRSDQRVVNSPLHFGNGTRLTVT.

The gene calls are TRBV19 and TRBJ2-7; D is undetermined. The V end lost 1 base, the J end lost 3 bases, and 7 bases lay between the germline ends. In germline, CDR1 is LNHDA, CDR2 SQIVND (reference sequence). The CDR3 totals 13 residues. CDR3 in amino acids: CASSIARSYEQYF. The DNA for the CDR3 is TGTGCCAGTAGTATAGCGAGGAGCTACGAGCAGTACTTC.

V and J are TRBV15 and TRBJ2-3; 10 bases fit TRBD2. V lost 0 bases to trimming and J lost 4 bases; unmatched junction nucleotides: 7. The CDR3 is 17 amino acids. Germline values: CDR1 LNHNV, CDR2 YYDKDF (reference sequence). The CDR3 spells CATSRDLASGRADTQYF. The CDR3 bases are TGTGCCACCAGCAGAGATCTGGCTAGCGGGAGAGCAGATACGCAGTATTTT.

In DNA form, the CDR3 reads TGTGCCAGCAGCTTAGCGAGCGGGAGGGTTGGCGAGCAGTACTTC. This gives the protein CASSLASGRVGEQYF. The chain uses TRBV7-8 and TRBJ2-7; 10 bases fit TRBD2. Trimming at V came to 0 bases and at J to 6 bases, leaving 5 bases not matched to a gene. CDR3 length: 15 residues. Germline assignment: CDR1 SGHVS and CDR2 FQNEAQ.

This clonotype showed up just a few times. The J gene is TRBJ2-3, the V gene TRBV11-2, with D perhaps matching TRBD2 (7 bases). The length of the CDR3 is 15 residues. Germline V gene sequence: CDR1 SGHAT, CDR2 FQNNGV. V was pared by 5 bases and J by 0 bases, with 12 bases between. CDR3 residues: CASSRGGSSTDTQYF. CDR3 DNA sequence: TGTGCCAGCAGCAGGGGGGGGAGCAGCACAGATACGCAGTATTTT.

The gene calls are TRBV20-1 and TRBJ2-3, with 8 nucleotides matching TRBD2. This CDR3 is 14 amino acids long. Trimming at V came to 5 bases and at J to 1 base, leaving 5 bases not matched to a gene. The germline gives CDR1 DFQATT, CDR2 SNEGSKA (reference sequence). The CDR3 DNA is TGCAGTGCTCGACTAGCGAGTGGCACAGATACGCAGTATTTT. The encoded protein is CSARLASGTDTQYF.